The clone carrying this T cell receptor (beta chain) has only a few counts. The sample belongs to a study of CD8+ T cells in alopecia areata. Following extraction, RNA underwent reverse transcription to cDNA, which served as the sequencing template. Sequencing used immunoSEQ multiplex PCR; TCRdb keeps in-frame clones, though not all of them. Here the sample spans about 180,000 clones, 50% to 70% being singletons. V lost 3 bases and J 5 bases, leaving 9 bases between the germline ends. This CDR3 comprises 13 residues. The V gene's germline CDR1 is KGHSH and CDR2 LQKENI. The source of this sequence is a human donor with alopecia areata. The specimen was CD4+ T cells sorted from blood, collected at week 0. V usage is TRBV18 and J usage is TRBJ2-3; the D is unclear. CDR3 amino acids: CASSPRQEDTQYF. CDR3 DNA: TGTGCCAGCTCACCTCGGCAGGAAGATACGCAGTATTTT.